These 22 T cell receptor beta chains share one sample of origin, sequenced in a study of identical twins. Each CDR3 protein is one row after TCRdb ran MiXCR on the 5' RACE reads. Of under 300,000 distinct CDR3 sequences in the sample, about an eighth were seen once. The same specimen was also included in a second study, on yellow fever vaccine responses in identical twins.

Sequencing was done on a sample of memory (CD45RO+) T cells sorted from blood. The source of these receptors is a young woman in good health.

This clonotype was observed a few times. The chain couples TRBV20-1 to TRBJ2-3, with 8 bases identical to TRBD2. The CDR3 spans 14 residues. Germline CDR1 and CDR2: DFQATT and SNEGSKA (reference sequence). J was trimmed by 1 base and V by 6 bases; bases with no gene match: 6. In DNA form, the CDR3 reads TGCAGTGCCATTGCAGCGGGGGGCACAGATACGCAGTATTTT. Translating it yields CSAIAAGGTDTQYF.

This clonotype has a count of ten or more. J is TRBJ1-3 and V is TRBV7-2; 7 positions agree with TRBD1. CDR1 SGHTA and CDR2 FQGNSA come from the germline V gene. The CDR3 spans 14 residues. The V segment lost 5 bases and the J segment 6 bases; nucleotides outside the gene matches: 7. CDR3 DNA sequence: TGTGCCAGCAGCCCGCGGACAGGCTTAAACACCATATATTTT. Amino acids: CASSPRTGLNTIYF.

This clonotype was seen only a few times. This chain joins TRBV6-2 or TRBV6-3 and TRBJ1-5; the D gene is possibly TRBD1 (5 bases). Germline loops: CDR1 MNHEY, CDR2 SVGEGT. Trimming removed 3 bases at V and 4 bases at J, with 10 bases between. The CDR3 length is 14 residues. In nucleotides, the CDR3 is TGTGCCAGCAGTTATATAGGGGAGAATCAGCCCCAGCATTTT. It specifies CASSYIGENQPQHF.

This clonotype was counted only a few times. CDR3 DNA: TGTGCCAGCAGTTTAGGGGCCACGGGCGAAAAACTGTTTTTT. This codes for CASSLGATGEKLFF. The rearrangement uses TRBV12-3 or TRBV12-4 and TRBJ1-4; unclear D gene. V lost 1 base, J lost 8 bases, and 11 bases lay in between. There are 14 residues in the CDR3.

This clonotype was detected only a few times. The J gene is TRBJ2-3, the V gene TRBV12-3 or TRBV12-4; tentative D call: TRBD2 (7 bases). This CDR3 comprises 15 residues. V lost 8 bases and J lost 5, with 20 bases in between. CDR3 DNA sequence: TGTGCCAGCTACAGAGGGGGGGGGCAAGGAGATACGCAGTATTTT. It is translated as CASYRGGGQGDTQYF.

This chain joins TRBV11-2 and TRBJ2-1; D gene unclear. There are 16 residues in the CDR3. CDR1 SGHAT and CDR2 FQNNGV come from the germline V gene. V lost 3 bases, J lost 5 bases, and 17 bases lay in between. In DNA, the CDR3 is TGTGCCAGCAGCTTGTCGGGCGGCAGAACAGACAATGAGCAGTTCTTC. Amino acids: CASSLSGGRTDNEQFF.

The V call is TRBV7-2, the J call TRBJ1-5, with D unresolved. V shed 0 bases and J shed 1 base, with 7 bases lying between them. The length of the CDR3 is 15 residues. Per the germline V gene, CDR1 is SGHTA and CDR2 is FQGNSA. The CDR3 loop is CASSLAKDSNQPQHF. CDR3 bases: TGTGCCAGCAGCTTAGCGAAGGACAGCAATCAGCCCCAGCATTTT.

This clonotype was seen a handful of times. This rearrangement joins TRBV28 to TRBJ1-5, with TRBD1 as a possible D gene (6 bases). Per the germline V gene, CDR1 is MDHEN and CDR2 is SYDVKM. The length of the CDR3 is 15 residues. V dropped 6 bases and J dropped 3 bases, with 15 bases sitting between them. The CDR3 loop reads CASSLPTGNNQPQHF. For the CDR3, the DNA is TGTGCCAGCAGCCTTCCAACAGGGAACAATCAGCCCCAGCATTTT. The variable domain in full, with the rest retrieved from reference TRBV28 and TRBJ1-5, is DVKVTQSSRYLVKRTGEKVFLECVQDMDHENMFWYRQDPGLGLRLIYFSYDVKMKEKGDIPEGYSVSREKKERFSLILESASTNQTSMYLCASSLPTGNNQPQHFGDGTRLSIL.

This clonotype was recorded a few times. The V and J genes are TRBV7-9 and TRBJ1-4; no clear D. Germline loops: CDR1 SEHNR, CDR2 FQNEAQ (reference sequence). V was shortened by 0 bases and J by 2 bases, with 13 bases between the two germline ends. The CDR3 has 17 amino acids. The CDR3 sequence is CASSLAGLAPTNEKLFF. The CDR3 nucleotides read TGTGCCAGCAGCTTAGCGGGTTTGGCCCCGACTAATGAAAAACTGTTTTTT.

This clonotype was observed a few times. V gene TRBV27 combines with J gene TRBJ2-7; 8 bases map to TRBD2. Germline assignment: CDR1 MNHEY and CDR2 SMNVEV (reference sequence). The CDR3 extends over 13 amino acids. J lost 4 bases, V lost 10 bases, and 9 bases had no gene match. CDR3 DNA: TGTGCCACCCAAACAGCGGGAGCGTACGAGCAGTACTTC. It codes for CATQTAGAYEQYF.

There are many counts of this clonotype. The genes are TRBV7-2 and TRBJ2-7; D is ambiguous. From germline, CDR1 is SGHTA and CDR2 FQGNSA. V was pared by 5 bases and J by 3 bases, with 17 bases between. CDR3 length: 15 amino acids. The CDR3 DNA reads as TGTGCCAGCAGCCCGGATGGGCTCCTAATCTACGAGCAGTACTTC. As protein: CASSPDGLLIYEQYF.

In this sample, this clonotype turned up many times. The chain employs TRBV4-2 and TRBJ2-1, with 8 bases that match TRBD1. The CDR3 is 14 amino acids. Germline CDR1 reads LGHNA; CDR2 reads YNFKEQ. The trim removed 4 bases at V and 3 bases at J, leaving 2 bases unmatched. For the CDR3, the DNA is TGTGCCAGCAGCCTACAGGGGGACTACAATGAGCAGTTCTTC. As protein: CASSLQGDYNEQFF.

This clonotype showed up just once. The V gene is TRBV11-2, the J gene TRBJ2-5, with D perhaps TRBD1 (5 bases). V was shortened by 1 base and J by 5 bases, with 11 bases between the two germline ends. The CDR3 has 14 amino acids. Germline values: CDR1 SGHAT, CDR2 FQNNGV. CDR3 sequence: CASSLAQGYETQYF. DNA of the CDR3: TGTGCCAGCAGCTTAGCGCAGGGTTACGAGACCCAGTACTTC.

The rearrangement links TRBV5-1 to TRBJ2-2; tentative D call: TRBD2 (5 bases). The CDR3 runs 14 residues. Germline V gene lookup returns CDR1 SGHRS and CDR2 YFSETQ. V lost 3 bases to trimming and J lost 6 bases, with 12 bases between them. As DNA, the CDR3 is TGCGCCAGCAGCTCGGGATTTTTGGCCGGGGAGCTGTTTTTT. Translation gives CASSSGFLAGELFF.

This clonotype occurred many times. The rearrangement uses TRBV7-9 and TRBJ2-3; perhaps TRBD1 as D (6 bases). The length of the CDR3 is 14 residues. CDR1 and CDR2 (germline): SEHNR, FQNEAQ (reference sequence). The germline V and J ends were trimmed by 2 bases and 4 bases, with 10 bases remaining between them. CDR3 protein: CASSLIGGADTQYF. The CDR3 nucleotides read TGTGCCAGCAGCTTAATAGGGGGAGCAGATACGCAGTATTTT.

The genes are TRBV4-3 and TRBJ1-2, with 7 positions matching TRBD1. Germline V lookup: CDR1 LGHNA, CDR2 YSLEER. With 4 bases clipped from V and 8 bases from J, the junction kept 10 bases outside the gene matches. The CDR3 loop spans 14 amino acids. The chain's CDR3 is CASSLGRQGGGYTF. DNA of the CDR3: TGCGCCAGCAGCCTAGGACGACAGGGAGGCGGCTACACCTTC.

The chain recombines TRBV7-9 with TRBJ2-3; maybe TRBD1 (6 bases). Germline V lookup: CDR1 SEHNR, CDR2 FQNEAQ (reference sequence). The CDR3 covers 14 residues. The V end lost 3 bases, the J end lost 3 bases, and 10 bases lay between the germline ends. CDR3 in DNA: TGTGCCAGCAGCTTGGACAGCACGACAGATACGCAGTATTTT. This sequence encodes CASSLDSTTDTQYF.

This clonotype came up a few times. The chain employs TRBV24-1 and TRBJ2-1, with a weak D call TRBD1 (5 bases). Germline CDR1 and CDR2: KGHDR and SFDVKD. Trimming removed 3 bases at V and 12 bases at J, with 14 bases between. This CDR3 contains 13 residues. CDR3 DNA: TGTGCCACCAGTGATAGGGGTGGGCGCGGGCAGTTCTTC. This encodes CATSDRGGRGQFF.

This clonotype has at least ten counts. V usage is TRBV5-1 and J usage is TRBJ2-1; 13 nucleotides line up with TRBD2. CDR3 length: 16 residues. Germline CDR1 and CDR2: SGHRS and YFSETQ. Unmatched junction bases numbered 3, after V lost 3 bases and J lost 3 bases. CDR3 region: CASSSGLAGVYNEQFF. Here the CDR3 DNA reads TGCGCCAGCAGCTCTGGACTAGCGGGAGTCTACAATGAGCAGTTCTTC.

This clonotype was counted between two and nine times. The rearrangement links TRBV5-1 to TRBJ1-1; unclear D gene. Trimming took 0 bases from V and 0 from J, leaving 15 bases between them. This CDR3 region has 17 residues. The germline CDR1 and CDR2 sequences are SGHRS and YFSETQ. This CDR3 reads CASSLGRAAGMNTEAFF. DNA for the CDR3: TGCGCCAGCAGCTTGGGAAGGGCAGCGGGGATGAACACTGAAGCTTTCTTT.

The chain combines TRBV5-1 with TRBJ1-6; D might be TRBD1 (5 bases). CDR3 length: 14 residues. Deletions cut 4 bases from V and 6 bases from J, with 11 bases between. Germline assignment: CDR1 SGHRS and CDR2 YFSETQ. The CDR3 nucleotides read TGCGCCAGCAGCGGAGGGGCGCTTAATTCACCCCTCCACTTT. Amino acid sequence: CASSGGALNSPLHF. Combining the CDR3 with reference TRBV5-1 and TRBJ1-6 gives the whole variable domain KAGVTQTPRYLIKTRGQQVTLSCSPISGHRSVSWYQQTPGQGLQFLFEYFSETQRNKGNFPGRFSGRQFSNSRSEMNVSTLELGDSALYLCASSGGALNSPLHFGNGTRLTVT.

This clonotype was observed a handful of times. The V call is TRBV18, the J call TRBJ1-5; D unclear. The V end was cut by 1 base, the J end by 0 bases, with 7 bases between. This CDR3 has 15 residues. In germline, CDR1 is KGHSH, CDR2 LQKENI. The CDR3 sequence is CASSPQDYSNQPQHF. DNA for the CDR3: TGTGCCAGCTCACCACAGGATTATAGCAATCAGCCCCAGCATTTT.